The TCR beta chain described here comes from a study of cytomegalovirus exposure and HLA in healthy donors. Study context: About 84% of 350 to 400 genotyped donors fell in the Caucasian-associated ancestry cluster. The study, taken as a whole, reports: The classifier reportedly diagnosed cytomegalovirus status with high sensitivity and specificity. Most likely, a cluster of highly shared sequence variants arose as a sequencing artifact. An assumption of roughly uniform sequencing depth across donors underlay the presence/absence analyses.

J was trimmed by 6 bases and V by 4 bases; bases with no gene match: 2. The germline CDR1 and CDR2 sequences are MNHEY and SVGAGI. This CDR3 spans 13 amino acids. The PCR used 60 Vbeta and 13 Jbeta primers. Libraries were prepared by immunoSEQ multiplex PCR; TCRdb keeps only in-frame clonotypes and omits some of them. This sample has around 120,000 clones, with 80% found just once. In regard to this clone: Its antigen is as yet unknown.

The material sequenced was PBMCs. This receptor was identified in a woman in her 40s in good health and CMV-seronegative. J is TRBJ1-4 and V is TRBV6-5; TRBD1 matches at 7 bases. The CDR3 sequence is CASSSGGDEKLFF. The CDR3 nucleotides read TGTGCCAGCAGTTCAGGGGGTGATGAAAAACTGTTTTTT.